This is a list of T cell receptor beta chains from one sample in a study of blood T cell repertoires in COVID-19. TCRdb keeps only in-frame clones here, not all; method: immunoSEQ multiplex PCR. The sample includes hundreds of thousands of clones, more than 75% seen only once; the top ten take approximately 10%. Material: PBMCs or T cells enriched from blood (not recorded which). These receptors were taken from a woman aged 45-65 years who had recovered from COVID-19. The CDR3 runs from the conserved cysteine through the conserved F or W. A D gene is named only where the DNA matches it firmly. Clone size is not always given. Where it is, it says once, few, many or a class for expanded clones.

CDR3 protein | CDR3 DNA | D gene | J gene | V gene | clone size | CDR3 length
CASSLSYGYTF | TGTGCCAGCAGTTTGAGCTATGGCTACACCTTC | . | TRBJ1-2 | TRBV28 | . | 11
CASSPSITDTQYF | TGTGCCAGCAGCCCCTCTATCACAGATACGCAGTATTTT | . | TRBJ2-3 | TRBV13 | . | 13
CASSLLGTQNEKLFF | TGTGCCAGCAGCTTACTTGGGACACAAAATGAAAAACTGTTTTTT | . | TRBJ1-4 | TRBV7-2 | . | 15
CASTPSGLPGNEQFF | TGTGCCAGCACCCCTAGCGGACTCCCGGGGAATGAGCAGTTCTTC | TRBD2 | TRBJ2-1 | TRBV9 | . | 15
CASSPRTSHSTDTQYF | TGTGCCAGTAGTCCTCGGACTAGCCATAGCACAGATACGCAGTATTTT | TRBD2 | TRBJ2-3 | TRBV19 | . | 16
CASSYSNQGSTEAFF | TGTGCCAGCAGTTACTCGAATCAGGGTAGCACTGAAGCTTTCTTT | . | TRBJ1-1 | TRBV6-5 | . | 15
CSPLADEQFF | TGCAGTCCACTTGCGGATGAGCAGTTCTTC | . | TRBJ2-1 | TRBV20-1 | few | 10
CASSLDYRVLYGYTF | TGTGCCAGCAGTTTAGACTACAGGGTTTTATATGGCTACACCTTC | . | TRBJ1-2 | TRBV28 | . | 15
CASSLRGETQYF | TGTGCCAGCAGTCTCAGGGGAGAGACCCAGTACTTC | . | TRBJ2-5 | TRBV6-5 | . | 12
CASSLALQGIGYTF | TGTGCCAGCAGCTTAGCTCTTCAGGGTATCGGCTACACCTTC | . | TRBJ1-2 | TRBV7-9 | once | 14
CASSKVVPGTGFTTTEAFF | TGTGCCAGCAGCAAAGTCGTCCCCGGGACAGGGTTTACTACCACTGAAGCTTTCTTT | . | TRBJ1-1 | TRBV21-1 | . | 19
CASRTSGTTADTQYF | TGTGCCAGCAGAACCTCCGGGACAACAGCAGATACGCAGTATTTT | . | TRBJ2-3 | TRBV7-2 | . | 15
CASSAGSTTEAFF | TGTGCCAGCAGCGCCGGGTCGACGACTGAAGCTTTCTTT | . | TRBJ1-1 | TRBV7-3 | once | 13
CASSQEVGLMNEKLFF | TGTGCCAGCAGCCAAGAAGTGGGACTGATGAATGAAAAACTGTTTTTT | . | TRBJ1-4 | TRBV4-2 | . | 16
CASSLFFGTEAFF | TGTGCCAGCAGCTTATTTTTCGGCACTGAAGCTTTCTTT | . | TRBJ1-1 | TRBV11-1 | . | 13
CASSFLSGAEDTQYF | TGTGCTAGCAGCTTTTTGAGCGGGGCGGAAGATACGCAGTATTTT | TRBD2 | TRBJ2-3 | TRBV7-7 | . | 15
CAWTTGSPLHF | TGTGCCTGGACCACGGGGTCACCCCTCCACTTT | . | TRBJ1-6 | TRBV30 | . | 11
CASSYTGTGGNQPQHF | TGTGCCAGCAGTTACACCGGGACAGGGGGCAATCAGCCCCAGCATTTT | TRBD1 | TRBJ1-5 | TRBV6-2/TRBV6-3 | . | 16
CASSSDSSNQPQHF | TGTGCCAGCAGCTCCGACAGTAGCAATCAGCCCCAGCATTTT | . | TRBJ1-5 | TRBV7-2 | . | 14
CSVARSTEKLGYTF | TGCAGCGTTGCGCGGTCGACAGAGAAGTTGGGCTACACCTTC | . | TRBJ1-2 | TRBV29-1 | . | 14
CASSPQGVSYEQYF | TGTGCCAGCAGCCCACAGGGGGTCTCCTACGAGCAGTACTTC | TRBD1 | TRBJ2-7 | TRBV7-2 | . | 14
CASNSGGMDTQYF | TGTGCCAGCAATTCAGGGGGCATGGATACGCAGTATTTT | TRBD1 | TRBJ2-3 | TRBV2 | . | 13
CSAQGNTEAFF | TGCAGTGCGCAGGGGAACACTGAAGCTTTCTTT | . | TRBJ1-1 | TRBV20-1 | . | 11
CASSLTRQGGGIQYF | TGTGCCAGCAGTCTTACAAGACAGGGAGGAGGCATTCAGTACTTC | . | TRBJ2-4 | TRBV7-9 | . | 15
CATSESGYTGELFF | TGTGCCACCAGTGAATCAGGGTACACCGGGGAGCTGTTTTTT | . | TRBJ2-2 | TRBV24-1 | . | 14
CASSLVTGSGQPQHF | TGTGCCAGCAGCTTGGTGACAGGGTCGGGTCAGCCCCAGCATTTT | TRBD1 | TRBJ1-5 | TRBV11-2 | . | 15
CASSPGVHTEAFF | TGTGCCAGCAGCCCCGGGGTTCACACTGAAGCTTTCTTT | . | TRBJ1-1 | TRBV11-3 | . | 13
CATSVGGGLNNEQFF | TGTGCCACCAGTGTAGGCGGGGGGCTTAACAATGAGCAGTTCTTC | TRBD2 | TRBJ2-1 | TRBV24-1 | once | 15
CSVVTQANIQYF | TGCAGCGTTGTTACCCAAGCGAACATTCAGTACTTC | . | TRBJ2-4 | TRBV29-1 | . | 12
CASSLLAGGHNEQFF | TGCGCCAGCAGCTTACTAGCGGGGGGGCATAATGAGCAGTTCTTC | TRBD2 | TRBJ2-1 | TRBV5-1 | . | 15
CASRYSPGQALYGYTF | TGCGCCAGCAGATATTCCCCGGGACAGGCCCTTTATGGCTACACCTTC | TRBD1 | TRBJ1-2 | TRBV5-1 | . | 16
CASSLALQTEAFF | TGTGCCAGCAGTTTAGCTCTCCAGACTGAAGCTTTCTTT | . | TRBJ1-1 | TRBV12-3/TRBV12-4 | . | 13
CASSSRLRDTEAFF | TGTGCCAGCAGCTCCCGGTTGAGGGATACTGAAGCTTTCTTT | . | TRBJ1-1 | TRBV7-2 | once | 14
CAWSQGAYQPQHF | TGTGCCTGGAGTCAGGGGGCTTATCAGCCCCAGCATTTT | TRBD1 | TRBJ1-5 | TRBV30 | . | 13
CASTRTLSTNEKLFF | TGTGCCAGCACACGGACACTTTCAACTAATGAAAAACTGTTTTTT | . | TRBJ1-4 | TRBV9 | once | 15
CASSEDKNSNQPQHF | TGTGCCAGCAGTGAGGACAAGAATAGCAATCAGCCCCAGCATTTT | . | TRBJ1-5 | TRBV6-1 | . | 15
CASRGQGGYGYTF | TGTGCCAGCAGAGGACAGGGAGGCTATGGCTACACCTTC | TRBD1 | TRBJ1-2 | TRBV28 | . | 13
CASRPDRVSGNTIYF | TGTGCCAGCAGGCCAGACAGGGTTTCTGGAAACACCATATATTTT | TRBD1 | TRBJ1-3 | TRBV6-5 | . | 15
CASSIGRGGQPQHF | TGTGCCAGTAGTATAGGCCGGGGGGGCCAGCCCCAGCATTTT | . | TRBJ1-5 | TRBV19 | . | 14
CASSGGTLNTEAFF | TGCGCCAGCAGCGGGGGGACGTTGAACACTGAAGCTTTCTTT | . | TRBJ1-1 | TRBV5-1 | . | 14
CASSLVTSSGNTIYF | TGTGCCAGCAGCTTAGTGACATCCTCTGGAAACACCATATATTTT | . | TRBJ1-3 | TRBV7-2 | once | 15
CASTTDAGANVLTF | TGTGCCAGCACCACAGACGCTGGGGCCAACGTCCTGACTTTC | . | TRBJ2-6 | TRBV2 | . | 14
CAWTPGGRTYEQYF | TGTGCCTGGACCCCCGGCGGCAGAACCTACGAGCAGTACTTC | . | TRBJ2-7 | TRBV30 | . | 14
CASSPGGGISSNQPQHF | TGTGCCAGCAGCCCGGGGGGCGGAATTTCTAGCAATCAGCCCCAGCATTTT | . | TRBJ1-5 | TRBV5-6 | . | 17
CASSLVPDSIEQPQHF | TGCGCCAGCAGCTTGGTACCGGACAGTATCGAACAGCCCCAGCATTTT | . | TRBJ1-5 | TRBV5-1 | once | 16
CANKVDWSGELFF | TGTGCCAACAAGGTAGATTGGAGCGGGGAGCTGTTTTTT | . | TRBJ2-2 | TRBV12-3/TRBV12-4 | . | 13
CASSPPGQGSNEQFF | TGTGCCAGCTCACCACCGGGACAGGGGAGCAATGAGCAGTTCTTC | TRBD1 | TRBJ2-1 | TRBV18 | . | 15
CASSRSGLTNTGELFF | TGTGCCAGCAGCCGATCGGGACTAACGAACACCGGGGAGCTGTTTTTT | TRBD2 | TRBJ2-2 | TRBV28 | . | 16
CASSLSGSSYNEQFF | TGTGCCAGCAGCCTTAGCGGGAGCTCCTACAATGAGCAGTTCTTC | TRBD2 | TRBJ2-1 | TRBV3-1/TRBV3-2 | . | 15
CASSYSYGQAVGNQPQHF | TGTGCCAGCAGTTACTCCTATGGACAGGCAGTAGGCAATCAGCCCCAGCATTTT | TRBD1 | TRBJ1-5 | TRBV6-2/TRBV6-3 | . | 18
CASSEGGTGFPYNEQFF | TGTGCCAGCAGTGAAGGAGGGACAGGGTTCCCCTACAATGAGCAGTTCTTC | TRBD1 | TRBJ2-1 | TRBV6-1 | . | 17
CASSLDGNYGYTF | TGTGCCAGCAGCTTAGATGGCAACTATGGCTACACCTTC | . | TRBJ1-2 | TRBV7-8 | . | 13
CAWSYPARARMWGYTF | TGTGCCTGGAGTTACCCTGCCAGGGCGCGTATGTGGGGCTACACCTTC | . | TRBJ1-2 | TRBV30 | . | 16
CASSYRGLMNTEAFF | TGTGCCAGCAGCTATAGGGGGCTCATGAACACTGAAGCTTTCTTT | TRBD1 | TRBJ1-1 | TRBV13 | . | 15
CASSPIMRGEYNEQFF | TGCGCCAGCAGCCCTATTATGCGGGGGGAATACAATGAGCAGTTCTTC | TRBD2 | TRBJ2-1 | TRBV4-1 | few | 16
CASSLGQSATNEKLFF | TGTGCCAGCAGCTTGGGACAGTCGGCTACTAATGAAAAACTGTTTTTT | TRBD1 | TRBJ1-4 | TRBV7-8 | many | 16